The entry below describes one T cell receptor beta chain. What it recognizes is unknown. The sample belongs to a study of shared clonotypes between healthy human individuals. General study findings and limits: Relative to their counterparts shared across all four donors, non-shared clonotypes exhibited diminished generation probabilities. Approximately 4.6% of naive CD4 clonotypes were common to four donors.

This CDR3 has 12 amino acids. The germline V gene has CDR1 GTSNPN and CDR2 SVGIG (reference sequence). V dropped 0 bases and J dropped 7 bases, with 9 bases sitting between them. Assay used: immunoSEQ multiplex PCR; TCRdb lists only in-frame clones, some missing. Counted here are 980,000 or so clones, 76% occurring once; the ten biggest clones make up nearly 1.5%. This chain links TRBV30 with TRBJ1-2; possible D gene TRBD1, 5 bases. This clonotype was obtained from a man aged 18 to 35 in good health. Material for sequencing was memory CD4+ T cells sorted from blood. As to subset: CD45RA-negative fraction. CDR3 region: CAWSVGPLGYTF. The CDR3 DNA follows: TGTGCCTGGAGTGTGGGACCTCTTGGCTACACCTTC.